This TCR beta chain was captured by sequencing in a study of shared clonotypes between healthy human individuals. Study results and caveats: Generation probabilities were higher for clonotypes shared across all four sorted-subset donors than for unshared ones.

The CDR3 has 15 residues. Germline V gene sequence: CDR1 MDHEN, CDR2 SYDVKM. V was cut by 1 base and J by 2 bases, with 6 bases left in between. Points on this clone: Its antigen is still unknown.

Evenly divided among several immunoSEQ plates was the genomic DNA of each subset. Sorted-subset replicate PCRs used 150 to 200 ng DNA, roughly 28,000 T cell genomes. Sequencing was performed with immunoSEQ multiplex PCR; in TCRdb, only in-frame clones are kept and a portion is missing. The top ten hold approximately 0.41% of the sample, which has approximately 2,000,000 clones, approximately 90% seen once. The sequence was collected from a man between 18 and 29 years old in good health. Some clones in this sample may be carry-over from other donors' samples. This rearrangement joins TRBV28 to TRBJ2-6; D is undetermined. Sequencing was carried out using naive CD4+ T cells from PBMCs. Noted subset: CD45RA+ positively selected. CDR3 region: CASSLSLPGANVLTF. CDR3 in DNA: TGTGCCAGCAGTTTATCCTTGCCTGGGGCCAACGTCCTGACTTTC.